A single sample gave rise to the 10 T cell receptor beta chains below, sequenced in a study of neurological immune-mediated disorders. TCRdb reanalysed the 5' RACE reads using MiXCR and keeps one entry per CDR3 protein. This sample has about 46,000 distinct CDR3 sequences; about 2% occur once, and the top ten carry approximately 2.1%. Input material: PBMCs. The origin of the receptors is a woman in her thirties or forties with multiple sclerosis.

This clonotype was counted many times. This rearrangement joins TRBV7-9 to TRBJ2-1; D is unclear. The germline V and J ends were trimmed by 5 bases and 5 bases, with 16 bases remaining between them. In germline, CDR1 is SEHNR, CDR2 FQNEAQ (reference sequence). The CDR3 runs 15 residues. DNA for the CDR3: TGTGCCAGCAGCCCCAGTTGGTCCGCCAACAATGAGCAGTTCTTC. Translation: CASSPSWSANNEQFF.

Many counts were recorded for this clonotype. This chain uses TRBV20-1 with TRBJ2-1, with no clear D. This CDR3 contains 14 residues. Germline-derived CDR1 and CDR2 are DFQATT and SNEGSKA (reference sequence). V dropped 0 bases and J dropped 0 bases, with 6 bases sitting between them. The CDR3 sequence: CSARDSGSYNEQFF. As DNA, the CDR3 is TGCAGTGCTAGAGATAGTGGCTCCTACAATGAGCAGTTCTTC.

This clonotype was recorded many times. The chain recombines TRBV20-1 with TRBJ1-4; TRBD1 is a possible D gene (5 bases). CDR3 length equals 14 residues. CDR1 is DFQATT and CDR2 is SNEGSKA in the germline V gene (reference sequence). V was cut by 3 bases and J by 3 bases, with 11 bases left in between. CDR3 sequence (DNA): TGCAGTGCTAGGACATGGGACCCTAATGAAAAACTGTTTTTT. Its translation is CSARTWDPNEKLFF.

This clonotype was observed many times. This sequence joins TRBV6-5 and TRBJ1-2; TRBD1 aligns across 10 bases. V was clipped by 8 bases and J by 8 bases; unmatched bases: 5. The CDR3 is made up of 12 amino acids. Germline-derived CDR1 and CDR2 are MNHEY and SVGAGI. DNA for the CDR3: TGTGCCAGCTCGGGACAGGGGATCGGCTACACCTTC. This gives the protein CASSGQGIGYTF.

This clonotype was counted ten times or more. The chain links TRBV11-2 to TRBJ2-1; the D gene is possibly TRBD1 (6 bases). The CDR3 runs 15 residues. Germline assignment: CDR1 SGHAT and CDR2 FQNNGV. Trimming stripped 4 bases from V and 0 bases from J, with 10 bases between. This CDR3 is CASSSGQNSYNEQFF. As DNA, the CDR3 is TGTGCCAGCAGCTCCGGACAGAACTCCTACAATGAGCAGTTCTTC.

The chain recombines TRBV20-1 with TRBJ1-5; TRBD1 aligns across 8 bases. Unmatched junction bases numbered 4, after V lost 2 bases and J lost 4 bases. CDR3 size: 14 residues. The germline V gene encodes CDR1 DFQATT and CDR2 SNEGSKA (reference sequence). CDR3 in DNA: TGCAGTGCTAGACCGGACAGGGAAAATCAGCCCCAGCATTTT. As protein: CSARPDRENQPQHF.

The table lists this clonotype with many counts. The rearrangement joins TRBV6-1 to TRBJ1-3; 10 positions agree with TRBD1. Germline V CDR1 and CDR2: MNHNS, SASEGT. V dropped 2 bases and J dropped 1; count of bases not matched to a gene: 11. This CDR3 comprises 19 residues. CDR3 sequence: CASSEFDPGQGLSGNTIYF. DNA for the CDR3: TGTGCCAGCAGTGAATTCGATCCGGGACAGGGGTTGTCTGGAAACACCATATATTTT.

In its sample, this clonotype was seen many times. The chain is built from TRBV5-1 and TRBJ2-1; TRBD2 matches at 8 bases. The trim removed 0 bases at V and 11 bases at J, leaving 10 bases unmatched. CDR1 and CDR2 (germline): SGHRS, YFSETQ. CDR3 length: 15 residues. The CDR3 nucleotides are TGCGCCAGCAGCTTGGAATTAGCGGGGACCTCTAAGCAGTTCTTC. It codes for CASSLELAGTSKQFF.

At least ten counts were recorded for this clonotype. This chain connects TRBV3-1 to TRBJ2-1, with 12 positions matching TRBD1. After removal of 4 bases from V and 7 bases from J, the junction contained 11 bases not matched to a gene. CDR3 length: 17 amino acids. Germline lookup yields CDR1 LGHDT and CDR2 YNNKEL (reference sequence). As DNA, the CDR3 is TGTGCCAGCAGCCTTCTGGGGGGACAGGGGGCTGAGAATGAGCAGTTCTTC. Translating it yields CASSLLGGQGAENEQFF.

In its sample, this clonotype was seen many times. This chain's CDR3 is CASSLVGRNTEAFF. The DNA of the CDR3 is TGTGCCAGCAGCTTAGTCGGACGGAACACTGAAGCTTTCTTT. The chain uses TRBV7-9 and TRBJ1-1; no clear D. Germline V gene sequence: CDR1 SEHNR, CDR2 FQNEAQ (reference sequence). The CDR3 runs to 14 residues. V dropped 1 base and J dropped 1 base, with 7 bases sitting between them.